A single sample gave rise to the 29 T cell receptor beta chains below, sequenced in a study of graft-versus-host responses after intestinal transplantation. Sequencing used immunoSEQ multiplex PCR; TCRdb keeps in-frame clones, though not all of them. This table holds 100,000 to 120,000 clones, about 93% found once. These receptors lack a known antigen. The sample in question was unstimulated CD8+ T cells sorted from spleen or lymph node cells, obtained before intestinal transplant. These receptors were collected from a human donor who received an intestinal transplant.

The chain is built from TRBV7-6 and TRBJ1-1; D not resolved. The germline gives CDR1 SGHVS, CDR2 FNYEAQ. The CDR3 contains 14 residues. Between the trimmed V and J ends, which lost 4 bases and 1 base, there was a span of 10 bases. The CDR3 DNA sequence: TGTGCCAGCAGCTGGGGAGACAAGAACACTGAAGCTTTCTTT. It encodes CASSWGDKNTEAFF.

The V and J genes are TRBV11-3 and TRBJ2-5; 9 bases agree with TRBD2. V lost 5 bases, J lost 4 bases, and 8 bases stayed unmatched. Per the germline V gene, CDR1 is SGHNT and CDR2 is YENEEA. The CDR3 is 15 residues long. CDR3 region: CASSPRGGRGETQYF. CDR3 DNA sequence: TGTGCCAGCAGCCCCCGCGGCGGGAGGGGAGAGACCCAGTACTTC.

This sequence joins TRBV30 and TRBJ2-1, with D possibly being TRBD2 (6 bases). CDR1 and CDR2 (germline): GTSNPN, SVGIG (reference sequence). The V end was cut by 0 bases, the J end by 0 bases, with 15 bases between. There are 17 residues in the CDR3. CDR3 amino acids: CAWSVGSGPSSYNEQFF. DNA for the CDR3: TGTGCCTGGAGTGTAGGGAGCGGGCCAAGCTCCTACAATGAGCAGTTCTTC.

In regard to this clone: Additional DNA sequences in this sample encode the identical CDR3. The rearrangement joins TRBV2 to TRBJ2-3; D might be TRBD1 (5 bases). The V gene lost 3 bases and the J gene lost 2 bases, with 15 bases spanning the gap. This CDR3 region has 16 residues. CDR1 SNHLY and CDR2 FYNNEI come from the germline V gene. The CDR3 nucleotides are TGTGCCAGCAGTGAGGCCCTGACAGCCTTCACAGATACGCAGTATTTT. It translates to CASSEALTAFTDTQYF.

The chain has TRBV28 and TRBJ2-7; TRBD2 matches 13 bases. CDR1 is MDHEN, CDR2 SYDVKM, per germline. Trimming at V came to 6 bases and at J to 2 bases, leaving 10 bases not matched to a gene. This CDR3 is 17 amino acids long. CDR3 sequence reads: CASSPGTSGKRTYEQYF. The CDR3 DNA is TGTGCCAGCAGCCCCGGGACTAGCGGGAAAAGGACCTACGAGCAGTACTTC.

The genes are TRBV5-4 and TRBJ2-7; tentative D call: TRBD2 (6 bases). V was cut by 4 bases and J by 0 bases, with 11 bases left in between. Germline V gene sequence: CDR1 SGHNT, CDR2 YYREEE (reference sequence). The CDR3 is 14 residues long. The CDR3 region is CASSLSGSSYEQYF. CDR3 DNA: TGTGCCAGCAGCCTTAGCGGATCCTCCTACGAGCAGTACTTC.

This clone is a singleton in its sample. The genes are TRBV29-1 and TRBJ2-7, with 8 bases aligning to TRBD2. This CDR3 contains 14 residues. The J segment lost 4 bases and the V segment lost 6 bases, leaving 11 bases of the junction unmatched. Per the germline V gene, CDR1 is SQVTM and CDR2 is ANQGSEA. The CDR3 protein is CSVETSDVIYEQYF. As DNA, the CDR3 is TGCAGCGTAGAGACTAGCGATGTAATATACGAGCAGTACTTC.

V gene TRBV9 combines with J gene TRBJ2-1; 7 bases map to TRBD2. V gave up 4 bases and J gave up 6 bases; unmatched junction bases: 7. From germline, CDR1 is SGDLS and CDR2 YYNGEE. The CDR3 runs 14 residues. CDR3 in DNA: TGTGCCAGCAGCCCGGGAGGTCTCTCCAATGAGCAGTTCTTC. Translated, it gives CASSPGGLSNEQFF.

The chain joins TRBV6-6 to TRBJ2-1; 10 nucleotides agree with TRBD2. The germline CDR1 and CDR2 sequences are MNHNY and SVGAGI (reference sequence). The trim removed 3 bases at V and 7 bases at J, leaving 6 bases unmatched. The length of the CDR3 is 15 residues. CDR3 DNA sequence: TGTGCCAGCAGTTATTTGGCTAGCGGGAGAAATGAGCAGTTCTTC. It encodes CASSYLASGRNEQFF.

CDR3 nucleotides: TGCAGCGTTGAGGACTCTCGGAGCACAGATACGCAGTATTTT. It is translated as CSVEDSRSTDTQYF. This chain joins TRBV29-1 and TRBJ2-3; possible D gene TRBD2, 5 bases. V was trimmed by 3 bases and J by 0 bases, leaving 10 bases between them. From germline, CDR1 is SQVTM and CDR2 ANQGSEA. The CDR3 extends over 14 amino acids.

The chain links TRBV29-1 to TRBJ1-1, with 7 positions matching TRBD1. From germline, CDR1 is SQVTM and CDR2 ANQGSEA. This CDR3 has 12 amino acids. With V trimmed by 6 bases and J by 11 bases, 12 bases remained unmatched. The CDR3 sequence is CSVQDRPPGAFF. CDR3 nucleotides: TGCAGCGTACAGGACAGGCCACCGGGGGCTTTCTTT.

The chain joins TRBV5-1 to TRBJ1-2, with no clear D. The CDR3 consists of 12 residues. CDR1 is SGHRS and CDR2 is YFSETQ in the germline V gene. V shed 0 bases and J shed 7 bases, with 7 bases lying between them. The CDR3 coding sequence is TGCGCCAGCAGCTTGGGGTTGGGTGGCTACACCTTC. Translated: CASSLGLGGYTF.

V usage is TRBV4-1 and J usage is TRBJ2-1; D is possibly TRBD1 or TRBD2 (5 bases each). Germline V gene sequence: CDR1 MGHRA, CDR2 YSYEKL. V dropped 4 bases and J dropped 1 base, with 14 bases sitting between them. The CDR3 sequence is 16 residues long. CDR3 in amino acids: CASSPRSGRSYNEQFF. As DNA, the CDR3 is TGCGCCAGCAGCCCGAGGTCGGGGCGGTCCTACAATGAGCAGTTCTTC.

The chain links TRBV6-1 to TRBJ2-7; D unresolved. Trimming took off 6 bases at V and 3 bases at J, with 6 bases between the two ends. Germline CDR1 MNHNS, CDR2 SASEGT. The CDR3 runs 11 residues. DNA for the CDR3: TGTGCCAGCAGCCCAAACTACGAGCAGTACTTC. This encodes CASSPNYEQYF.

This chain links TRBV2 with TRBJ2-1; D gene ambiguous. Per the germline V gene, CDR1 is SNHLY and CDR2 is FYNNEI. The CDR3 runs to 10 residues. Trimming took off 8 bases at V and 8 bases at J, with 7 bases between the two ends. CDR3 in DNA: TGTGCCAGCCGCCGAGATGAGCAGTTCTTC. Its translation is CASRRDEQFF.

This clone was recorded only once. V gene TRBV7-3 combines with J gene TRBJ2-1, with 8 nucleotides matching TRBD2. The V gene's germline CDR1 is SGHTA and CDR2 FQGTGA. The CDR3 length is 15 residues. V lost 4 bases and J lost 4; bases outside the gene matches: 6. The CDR3 DNA reads as TGTGCCAGCAGCTCAGAGCGGGAGAGGTACAATGAGCAGTTCTTC. The encoded protein is CASSSERERYNEQFF.

The gene calls are TRBV7-3 and TRBJ1-1, with D unclear. V shed 3 bases and J shed 0 bases, with 5 bases lying between them. Germline loops: CDR1 SGHTA, CDR2 FQGTGA. The CDR3 contains 13 residues. CDR3 residues: CASSFELNTEAFF. Written as DNA, the CDR3 is TGTGCCAGCAGCTTTGAGCTGAACACTGAAGCTTTCTTT.

V is TRBV6-5 and J is TRBJ2-7, with D uncertain. The CDR3 is made up of 14 amino acids. Germline lookup yields CDR1 MNHEY and CDR2 SVGAGI. Trimming pared 4 bases from V and 9 bases from J, leaving 19 bases between. CDR3 bases: TGTGCCAGCAGTTCCTCGGGTTCTCTACGAGGGCAGTACTTC. Protein sequence: CASSSSGSLRGQYF.

The V and J genes are TRBV6-1 and TRBJ1-1; possible D gene TRBD1, 5 bases. Germline loops: CDR1 MNHNS, CDR2 SASEGT. V lost 8 bases to trimming and J lost 12 bases, with 22 bases between them. The CDR3 consists of 13 residues. The CDR3: CASGPELVGGSFF. The CDR3 DNA follows: TGTGCCAGCGGCCCGGAGCTGGTGGGGGGATCTTTCTTT.

The chain uses TRBV9 and TRBJ2-5; 10 bases agree with TRBD1. The J call is uncertain, as TRBJ2-7 better fits the DNA end. The CDR3 covers 14 residues. CDR1 and CDR2 (germline): SGDLS, YYNGEE. The CDR3 DNA follows: TGTGCCAGCAGCGTTGGGACAGGGGCCTACGAGCAGTACTTC. This translates into CASSVGTGAYEQYF.

This clone was seen only once. This rearrangement joins TRBV27 to TRBJ1-1; no clear D. The CDR3 is 14 residues long. V shed 2 bases and J shed 3 bases, with 10 bases lying between them. CDR1 is MNHEY, CDR2 SMNVEV, per germline (reference sequence). The CDR3 region is CASSLMGGHTEAFF. CDR3 coding DNA: TGTGCCAGCAGTTTAATGGGCGGGCACACTGAAGCTTTCTTT.

This clone came up once. This sequence joins TRBV11-2 and TRBJ2-4, with TRBD1 matching over 7 bases. Germline lookup yields CDR1 SGHAT and CDR2 FQNNGV. The CDR3 is 15 residues long. Losses at the gene ends were 0 bases for V and 8 bases for J; bases not matched to a gene: 7. Here the CDR3 reads CASSLEVGGGHIQYF. CDR3 coding DNA: TGTGCCAGCAGCTTAGAGGTAGGGGGCGGACACATTCAGTACTTC.

This chain's CDR3 is CASSQAGTGGRETQYF. As DNA, the CDR3 is TGCGCCAGCAGCCAAGCCGGGACAGGGGGCCGGGAGACCCAGTACTTC. The V and J genes are TRBV4-1 and TRBJ2-5; TRBD1 aligns across 12 bases. V dropped 1 base and J dropped 5; count of bases not matched to a gene: 5. CDR3 length equals 16 residues. Germline CDR1 reads MGHRA; CDR2 reads YSYEKL.

V is TRBV9 and J is TRBJ1-4; D is uncertain. Germline loops: CDR1 SGDLS, CDR2 YYNGEE. Trimming stripped 0 bases from V and 6 bases from J, with 6 bases between. CDR3 length equals 13 residues. The CDR3 region is CASSVAGDEKLFF. The CDR3, as DNA: TGTGCCAGCAGCGTAGCTGGGGATGAAAAACTGTTTTTT.

The chain couples TRBV21-1 to TRBJ1-5; the table's D gene call, TRBD1, was not cross checked with the DNA. TRBV21-1 is tagged as a pseudogene. This CDR3 comprises 15 residues. As DNA, the CDR3 is TGTGCCAGCAGCAAAGGGACAGGGGGCTTTCAGCCCCAGCATTTT. It codes for CASSKGTGGFQPQHF.

This chain connects TRBV29-1 to TRBJ2-2; D is ambiguous. The CDR3 extends over 12 amino acids. The germline gives CDR1 SQVTM, CDR2 ANQGSEA. Trimming stripped 3 bases from V and 7 bases from J, with 9 bases between. The CDR3 DNA follows: TGCAGCGTTGAGGTCGCTGGCGGGGAGCTGTTTTTT. This translates into CSVEVAGGELFF.

The chain carries TRBV30 and TRBJ2-1; TRBD2 might be the D (5 bases). Germline V gives CDR1 GTSNPN, CDR2 SVGIG (reference sequence). V was trimmed by 0 bases and J by 9 bases, leaving 12 bases between them. The CDR3 contains 13 residues. The CDR3 reads CAWSVSASPEQFF. CDR3 coding DNA: TGTGCCTGGAGTGTCTCGGCTAGCCCTGAGCAGTTCTTC.

The J gene is TRBJ2-7, the V gene TRBV29-1; 9 nucleotides align to TRBD1. This CDR3 comprises 16 residues. In germline, CDR1 is SQVTM, CDR2 ANQGSEA. V shed 3 bases, J shed 4 bases, and the junction held 13 bases outside the gene matches. This chain's CDR3 is CSVESPGQGFRYEQYF. CDR3 DNA sequence: TGCAGCGTTGAGTCTCCGGGACAGGGATTCCGGTACGAGCAGTACTTC.

This chain connects TRBV28 to TRBJ1-5; D uncertain. V gave up 2 bases and J gave up 0 bases, with 8 bases separating them. Per the germline V gene, CDR1 is MDHEN and CDR2 is SYDVKM. There are 15 residues in the CDR3. The DNA for the CDR3 is TGTGCCAGCAGTTTAGTGGACCTTAGCAATCAGCCCCAGCATTTT. Translation gives CASSLVDLSNQPQHF.